This T cell receptor (beta chain) was found in a study of cytomegalovirus exposure and HLA in healthy donors. Study-level results: The listing of 150 or so TCR beta chains classed them as cytomegalovirus-associated.

This CDR3 is built from 14 residues. Losses at the gene ends were 0 bases for V and 7 bases for J; bases not matched to a gene: 1. Germline loops: CDR1 SGHNT, CDR2 YYREEE (reference sequence). Details on this clone: As yet, its antigen is unknown.

A multiplex PCR was run with 60 Vbeta primers and 13 Jbeta primers. Clones were read by immunoSEQ multiplex PCR, and TCRdb kept only the in-frame ones, dropping some. The data show 240,000 or so clones, more than 75% seen once. The sequence was obtained from a middle-aged woman in good health and CMV-seropositive. Input material: PBMCs. V is TRBV5-4 and J is TRBJ1-6; 7 nucleotides align to TRBD1. The CDR3 sequence is CASSLGTGNSPLHF. For the CDR3, the DNA is TGTGCCAGCAGCTTGGGGACAGGCAATTCACCCCTCCACTTT.